Reported below is one TCR beta chain. What it binds is unknown. The data were taken from a study of T cell responses to AZD1222 COVID-19 vaccine. Findings and caveats of the study: Across spike, vaccine-associated CD4 TCRs were found, dominant at 160-218 and 743-854.

Trimming took off 6 bases at V and 6 bases at J, with 17 bases between the two ends. Looked up from germline, CDR1 is MNHEY and CDR2 is SMNVEV (reference sequence). The CDR3 has 14 residues. Second-dose groups at about 4 or about 12 weeks were pooled. Libraries were prepared by immunoSEQ multiplex PCR; TCRdb keeps only in-frame clonotypes and omits some of them. Of about 66,000 clones in the sample, more than 60% are singletons; the top ten hold over 3%. The input for sequencing was peripheral blood, taken 28 days after the second AZD1222 dose. The origin of this receptor is an adult who received the AZD1222 COVID-19 vaccine. The V call is TRBV27, the J call TRBJ1-2, with D perhaps matching TRBD1 (6 bases). As DNA, the CDR3 is TGTGCCAGCAGCCCTCTCAGGGGTGCGGATGGCTACACCTTC. It yields the protein CASSPLRGADGYTF.